These 27 T cell receptor beta chains originate from one sample sequenced in a study of blood T cell repertoires in COVID-19. TCRdb's table, derived via immunoSEQ multiplex PCR, lists solely in-frame clones and lacks some. The sample consists of 250,000 to 300,000 clones, 86% of them appearing once. Material: peripheral blood. All receptors come from a woman in her twenties or thirties with COVID-19, enrolled during active disease.

The J gene is TRBJ1-4, the V gene TRBV7-9; perhaps TRBD1 as D (5 bases). CDR1 is SEHNR, CDR2 FQNEAQ, per germline (reference sequence). The length of the CDR3 is 16 residues. The V and J ends lost 0 bases and 0 bases respectively, with 8 bases between them. CDR3 sequence: CASSLAGRATNEKLFF. The CDR3 bases are TGTGCCAGCAGCTTAGCCGGCAGGGCAACTAATGAAAAACTGTTTTTT.

The chain links TRBV6-5 to TRBJ2-7; 9 bases are a match to TRBD1. J gave up 2 bases and V 10 bases, and 3 bases lay outside the gene matches. CDR3 length: 12 amino acids. Germline CDR1 and CDR2: MNHEY and SVGAGI. Here the CDR3 reads CATGQGPYEQYF. The CDR3 DNA sequence: TGTGCCACGGGACAGGGACCCTACGAGCAGTACTTC.

J is TRBJ1-4 and V is TRBV3-1 (or the pseudogene TRBV3-2), with 9 bases that match TRBD1. This CDR3 contains 18 residues. CDR1 LGHDT and CDR2 YNNKEL come from the germline V gene (reference sequence). Trimming removed 2 bases from V and 5 bases from J; junction bases left unmatched: 12. In DNA, the CDR3 is TGTGCCAGCAGCCAACCAACAGGGGGCGGCAGAAGAAATGAAAAACTGTTTTTT. Translation: CASSQPTGGGRRNEKLFF.

V usage is TRBV28 and J usage is TRBJ2-7; 9 nucleotides align to TRBD1. The trim removed 5 bases at V and 3 bases at J, leaving 8 bases unmatched. Germline V gives CDR1 MDHEN, CDR2 SYDVKM. CDR3 length: 15 amino acids. The CDR3 sequence: CASSTGGTGNYEQYF. The CDR3 nucleotides are TGTGCCAGCAGTACCGGTGGGACAGGGAACTACGAGCAGTACTTC.

The chain links TRBV21-1 to TRBJ2-5; the table's D call TRBD2 went unverified against the DNA. TRBV21-1 corresponds to a pseudogene. The CDR3 is 17 residues long. This CDR3 is CASSNRGSGGPQETQYF. CDR3 sequence (DNA): TGTGCCAGCAGCAACCGGGGTAGCGGGGGGCCCCAAGAGACCCAGTACTTC.

This clone was found a few times. At one end, the junction sequence differs from germline, possibly due to a read error. The chain joins TRBV30 to TRBJ2-1; 9 nucleotides align to TRBD1. The CDR3 extends over 13 amino acids. Germline values: CDR1 GTSNPN, CDR2 SVGIG (reference sequence). CDR3 sequence (DNA): TGTGCCTGGAGTGACTCGACAGGGGGAAATAGACTCTTC. This gives the protein CAWSDSTGGNRLF.

J is TRBJ1-1 and V is TRBV20-1; D gene unclear. V was trimmed by 3 bases and J by 1 base, leaving 18 bases between them. Per the germline V gene, CDR1 is DFQATT and CDR2 is SNEGSKA (reference sequence). There are 16 residues in the CDR3. This CDR3 reads CSASYFRSLRNTEAFF. CDR3 DNA: TGCAGTGCTAGTTATTTCAGGTCCCTGCGGAACACTGAAGCTTTCTTT.

The V and J genes are TRBV18 and TRBJ1-1; possible D gene TRBD1, 5 bases. The CDR3 extends over 16 amino acids. V was clipped by 6 bases and J by 0 bases, with 17 bases between them. CDR1 and CDR2 from the germline V gene are KGHSH and LQKENI. The CDR3, as DNA: TGTGCCAGCTCTCCCTCCCAGGGTCATATGAACACTGAAGCTTTCTTT. Amino acid sequence: CASSPSQGHMNTEAFF.

V is TRBV11-3 and J is TRBJ1-1; D gene uncertain. The V gene's germline CDR1 is SGHNT and CDR2 YENEEA. This CDR3 region has 13 residues. Trimming took off 2 bases at V and 1 base at J, with 5 bases between the two ends. The chain's CDR3 is CASSLIQNTEAFF. Here the CDR3 DNA reads TGTGCCAGCAGCTTAATCCAGAACACTGAAGCTTTCTTT.

A single count supports this clone. The chain uses TRBV29-1 and TRBJ2-7; 8 bases line up with TRBD1. Germline V gene sequence: CDR1 SQVTM, CDR2 ANQGSEA. The CDR3 has 11 residues. V dropped 4 bases and J dropped 5; count of bases not matched to a gene: 1. The CDR3 is CSVGDRNEQYF. The CDR3 DNA is TGCAGCGTTGGGGACAGGAACGAGCAGTACTTC.

The chain links TRBV27 to TRBJ2-2; D is perhaps TRBD1 (6 bases). This CDR3 comprises 15 residues. The germline V gene encodes CDR1 MNHEY and CDR2 SMNVEV (reference sequence). The germline V and J ends were trimmed by 1 base and 4 bases, with 10 bases remaining between them. The CDR3 DNA reads TGTGCCAGCAGTTTATACGGCAGGGGCACCGGGGAGCTGTTTTTT. The encoded protein is CASSLYGRGTGELFF.

The V and J genes are TRBV11-2 and TRBJ1-4, with a possible D match to TRBD1 (5 bases). The V end lost 3 bases, the J end lost 5 bases, and 10 bases lay between the germline ends. The CDR3 length is 14 residues. Germline lookup yields CDR1 SGHAT and CDR2 FQNNGV. The CDR3 reads CASSFRRGNEKLFF. For the CDR3, the DNA is TGTGCCAGCAGCTTTAGGAGGGGAAATGAAAAACTGTTTTTT.

V is TRBV29-1 and J is TRBJ2-5; 9 bases agree with TRBD1. The CDR3 covers 14 residues. The ends lost 8 bases at V and 5 bases at J; junction bases unmatched: 12. In germline, CDR1 is SQVTM, CDR2 ANQGSEA. This CDR3 reads CSSDAGTGRETQYF. The CDR3 DNA reads TGCAGCTCTGATGCAGGGACAGGGAGGGAGACCCAGTACTTC.

The genes are TRBV30 and TRBJ2-3, with TRBD2 matching over 10 bases. Germline V gene sequence: CDR1 GTSNPN, CDR2 SVGIG (reference sequence). V dropped 4 bases and J dropped 2; count of bases not matched to a gene: 6. The CDR3 has 15 amino acids. The CDR3 nucleotides read TGTGCCTGGAAAATAGCGGGGGGTACCACAGATACGCAGTATTTT. Residues: CAWKIAGGTTDTQYF.

The rearrangement links TRBV11-3 to TRBJ2-5; tentatively, D is TRBD1 (5 bases). V was clipped by 3 bases and J by 4 bases, with 9 bases between them. Looked up from germline, CDR1 is SGHNT and CDR2 is YENEEA. This CDR3 is built from 13 residues. This CDR3 is CASSFGAGETQYF. Written as DNA, the CDR3 is TGTGCCAGCAGCTTTGGGGCAGGAGAGACCCAGTACTTC.

The rearrangement links TRBV11-2 to TRBJ2-7, with 8 bases fitting TRBD2. The CDR3 runs 16 residues. V gave up 1 base and J gave up 2 bases; unmatched junction bases: 7. CDR1 is SGHAT, CDR2 FQNNGV, per germline. Here the CDR3 reads CASSLGPAGATYEQYF. The CDR3 nucleotides are TGTGCCAGCAGCTTAGGACCAGCGGGGGCCACCTACGAGCAGTACTTC.

V usage is TRBV10-3 and J usage is TRBJ2-7; D possibly corresponds to TRBD1 (6 bases). Between the trimmed V and J ends, which lost 6 bases and 0 bases, there was a span of 12 bases. This CDR3 region has 14 residues. Germline V gives CDR1 ENHRY, CDR2 SYGVKD. CDR3 region: CAISPGHSSYEQYF. CDR3 DNA sequence: TGTGCCATCAGCCCGGGACACAGCTCCTACGAGCAGTACTTC.

The rearrangement uses TRBV3-1 (or the pseudogene TRBV3-2) and TRBJ2-1; no firm D call. The germline gives CDR1 LGHDT, CDR2 YNNKEL (reference sequence). The CDR3 is made up of 14 amino acids. The V end lost 3 bases, the J end lost 5 bases, and 11 bases lay between the germline ends. CDR3 DNA: TGTGCCAGCAGCCAGGTTATGGGCCACAATGAGCAGTTCTTC. This codes for CASSQVMGHNEQFF.

The chain is built from TRBV6-2 or TRBV6-3 and TRBJ1-3; D gene ambiguous. This CDR3 has 15 residues. V shed 4 bases and J shed 0 bases, with 10 bases lying between them. Per germline, CDR1 MNHEY and CDR2 SVGEGT. The DNA of the CDR3 is TGTGCCAGCAGTTCCGGGTTGAGCTCTGGAAACACCATATATTTT. It codes for CASSSGLSSGNTIYF.

This rearrangement joins TRBV7-2 to TRBJ2-7; TRBD1 aligns across 8 bases. Germline V CDR1 and CDR2: SGHTA, FQGNSA. The length of the CDR3 is 13 residues. Trimming cost V 3 bases and J 5 bases; bases outside gene matches: 3. CDR3 amino acids: CASSFSGGDEQYF. For the CDR3, the DNA is TGTGCCAGCAGCTTTTCAGGGGGCGACGAGCAGTACTTC.

The V and J genes are TRBV6-1 and TRBJ2-2; 9 bases line up with TRBD2. This CDR3 region has 19 residues. The germline V gene encodes CDR1 MNHNS and CDR2 SASEGT. Trimming cost V 2 bases and J 6 bases; bases outside gene matches: 16. CDR3 amino acids: CASSESIAVGGGASGELFF. The CDR3 region has the DNA TGTGCCAGCAGTGAAAGCATTGCCGTCGGCGGGGGGGCTTCCGGGGAGCTGTTTTTT.

This chain uses TRBV15 with TRBJ1-1, with D possibly matching TRBD1 (6 bases). The CDR3 is 14 amino acids. The V gene lost 1 base and the J gene lost 8 bases, with 14 bases spanning the gap. The germline V gene has CDR1 LNHNV and CDR2 YYDKDF (reference sequence). CDR3 nucleotide sequence: TGTGCCACCAGCAGAGGGACAGTGGGAAGGGAAGCTTTCTTT. It specifies CATSRGTVGREAFF.

This clone was seen once. This sequence joins TRBV5-1 and TRBJ2-3; D possibly corresponds to TRBD2 (6 bases). This CDR3 is 14 amino acids long. Trimming removed 4 bases at V and 5 bases at J, with 14 bases between. Germline loops: CDR1 SGHRS, CDR2 YFSETQ. CDR3 amino acids: CASSLGTPQDTQYF. The CDR3 DNA follows: TGCGCCAGCAGCCTCGGGACTCCCCAAGATACGCAGTATTTT.

This chain joins TRBV7-9 and TRBJ1-2; D is perhaps TRBD1 (6 bases). V dropped 8 bases and J dropped 2 bases, with 18 bases sitting between them. CDR3 size: 15 residues. CDR1 and CDR2 from the germline V gene are SEHNR and FQNEAQ (reference sequence). The CDR3 spells CASQHRTAANYGYTF. The DNA for the CDR3 is TGTGCCAGCCAGCACAGGACAGCGGCAAACTATGGCTACACCTTC. Filled out from reference TRBV7-9 and TRBJ1-2, the complete variable domain reads DTGVSQNPRHKITKRGQNVTFRCDPISEHNRLYWYRQTLGQGPEFLTYFQNEAQLEKSRLLSDRFSAERPKGSFSTLEIQRTEQGDSAMYLCASQHRTAANYGYTFGSGTRLTVV.

The rearrangement uses TRBV4-1 and TRBJ2-7, with 7 bases identical to TRBD2. CDR3 size: 19 residues. Germline lookup yields CDR1 MGHRA and CDR2 YSYEKL. The junction had 15 bases not matched to a gene; V was cut back by 0 bases and J by 1 base. The CDR3 here is CASSQEFPVWRAGSYEQYF. CDR3 nucleotide sequence: TGCGCCAGCAGCCAAGAATTCCCCGTGTGGCGAGCGGGGTCCTACGAGCAGTACTTC.

This clone was found a few times. The rearrangement joins TRBV5-5 to TRBJ2-7; TRBD2 matches at 11 bases. This CDR3 comprises 15 residues. J was trimmed by 1 base and V by 4 bases; bases with no gene match: 4. Germline CDR1 and CDR2: SGHKS and YYEKEE (reference sequence). DNA for the CDR3: TGTGCCAGCAGCCGGCTAGCGGGGGGTTCCTACGAGCAGTACTTC. As protein: CASSRLAGGSYEQYF.

This clone was found many times. The V and J genes are TRBV30 and TRBJ1-3; weak D call: TRBD1 (6 bases). CDR3 size: 16 residues. Germline values: CDR1 GTSNPN, CDR2 SVGIG (reference sequence). V lost 3 bases to trimming and J lost 2 bases, with 17 bases between them. The CDR3 nucleotides read TGTGCCTGGAGATTCGAACAGGGCCTACCTGGAAACACCATATATTTT. Its protein is CAWRFEQGLPGNTIYF.